Below are 26 T cell receptor beta chains sequenced from a single sample in a study of CD8+CD57+ T cells in acquired aplastic anemia. The template used for profiling TCR beta VDJ and CDR3 was genomic DNA. Via MiXCR, TCRdb re-called the reads, giving one row per CDR3 protein. Among roughly 500,000 distinct CDR3 sequences listed, approximately 33% were seen once. An expansion of CD8+CD57+ cells by flow cytometry had been shown in patients chosen for sequencing. Sequencing input: sorted CD4+, CD8+, or CD8+CD57+ T cells (not recorded which) from PBMCs. These receptors originate from a human donor with aplastic anemia.

This clonotype was seen repeatedly, ten times or more. The rearrangement joins TRBV14 to TRBJ2-7; TRBD2 matches at 10 bases. Trimming removed 1 base from V and 4 bases from J; junction bases left unmatched: 7. The CDR3 consists of 16 residues. Germline CDR1 reads SGHDN; CDR2 reads FVKESK. CDR3 amino acids: CASSQGRLAGKYEQYF. The CDR3 DNA is TGTGCCAGCAGCCAAGGGCGACTAGCGGGTAAATACGAGCAGTACTTC.

This clonotype was counted at least ten times. The rearrangement joins TRBV19 to TRBJ1-1, with 7 bases matching TRBD1. Germline loops: CDR1 LNHDA, CDR2 SQIVND (reference sequence). Trimming took 7 bases from V and 0 from J; bases not matched to a gene: 2. This CDR3 has 13 residues. In nucleotides, the CDR3 is TGTGCCAGTAAGGGACAGATGAACACTGAAGCTTTCTTT. It is translated as CASKGQMNTEAFF. Using reference TRBV19 and TRBJ1-1 for the parts outside the CDR3, the full variable domain is DGGITQSPKYLFRKEGQNVTLSCEQNLNHDAMYWYRQDPGQGLRLIYYSQIVNDFQKGDIAEGYSVSREKKESFPLTVTSAQKNPTAFYLCASKGQMNTEAFFGQGTRLTVV.

This clonotype was counted between two and nine times. Just one base apart from a much larger clone, this may be a read error. The rearrangement uses TRBV10-1 and TRBJ1-5; D uncertain. Germline lookup yields CDR1 WNHNN and CDR2 SYGVQD (reference sequence). CDR3 length equals 15 residues. CDR3 residues: CAIIPGLGSNQPQHF. The CDR3 DNA is TGTGCCATAATTCCTGGGCTAGGGAGCAATCAGCCCCAGCATTTT.

The genes are TRBV9 and TRBJ1-1; no firm D call. V lost 0 bases and J lost 1, with 13 bases in between. The CDR3 spans 16 residues. Germline assignment: CDR1 SGDLS and CDR2 YYNGEE. DNA for the CDR3: TGTGCCAGCAGCGTAGACCCTATCGGTGGGAACACTGAAGCTTTCTTT. Protein sequence: CASSVDPIGGNTEAFF.

As for this clonotype: Sequence at one end of the junction differs from germline and may be a read error. This rearrangement joins TRBV25-1 to TRBJ2-3; 13 nucleotides agree with TRBD2. This CDR3 is built from 16 residues. Per germline, CDR1 MGHDK and CDR2 SYGVNS. CDR3 amino acids: CASSHPGTSGIYTQYF. The CDR3 DNA is TGCGCCAGCAGCCATCCCGGGACTAGCGGGATCTATACGCAGTATTTT.

V gene TRBV7-9 combines with J gene TRBJ1-2; D may be TRBD1 (5 bases). The germline gives CDR1 SEHNR, CDR2 FQNEAQ (reference sequence). Deletions cut 3 bases from V and 5 bases from J, with 7 bases between. This CDR3 has 12 residues. CDR3 loop: CASSFGGYGYTF. The CDR3 DNA sequence: TGTGCCAGCAGCTTTGGGGGGTATGGCTACACCTTC.

The chain uses TRBV10-3 and TRBJ1-2, with D perhaps TRBD1 (5 bases). Trimming took off 3 bases at V and 12 bases at J, with 17 bases between the two ends. CDR3 length: 13 residues. The germline gives CDR1 ENHRY, CDR2 SYGVKD. The DNA of the CDR3 is TGTGCCATCAGTGACGACAGAGACTCTGGAAACACCTTC. Its translation: CAISDDRDSGNTF.

This clonotype turned up a few times. The rearrangement joins TRBV4-1 to TRBJ1-6, with D unclear. V was cut by 1 base and J by 6 bases, with 7 bases left in between. Germline CDR1 reads MGHRA; CDR2 reads YSYEKL. The CDR3 is 14 amino acids. CDR3 in amino acids: CASSQVIGNSPLHF. In DNA, the CDR3 is TGCGCCAGCAGCCAAGTTATAGGTAATTCACCCCTCCACTTT.

This clonotype showed up many times. This chain joins TRBV20-1 and TRBJ1-2; the D is unclear. Germline CDR1 is DFQATT and CDR2 is SNEGSKA (reference sequence). CDR3 length equals 12 residues. V lost 0 bases, J lost 2 bases, and 4 bases lay in between. The CDR3: CSARDVNYGYTF. CDR3 nucleotide sequence: TGCAGTGCTAGAGATGTGAACTATGGCTACACCTTC.

Note on this clonotype: A single base separates this from a much larger clone, so it may be a read error. This chain uses TRBV20-1 with TRBJ2-3; D ambiguous. The V gene's germline CDR1 is DFQATT and CDR2 SNEGSKA (reference sequence). This CDR3 spans 13 amino acids. The CDR3 region has the DNA TGCCGTGCTAAAATGATCAGCACAGATACGCAGTATTTT. The encoded protein is CRAKMISTDTQYF.

This sequence joins TRBV7-2 and TRBJ1-2, with TRBD1 matching 7 bases. The germline V gene has CDR1 SGHTA and CDR2 FQGNSA. CDR3 length equals 14 residues. Unmatched junction bases numbered 11, after V lost 5 bases and J lost 8 bases. CDR3 protein: CASSADQGGGGYTF. CDR3 bases: TGTGCCAGCAGCGCCGACCAGGGGGGTGGGGGCTACACCTTC. Variable domain in full (rest from reference TRBV7-2 and TRBJ1-2): GAGVSQSPSNKVTEKGKDVELRCDPISGHTALYWYRQSLGQGLEFLIYFQGNSAPDKSGLPSDRFSAERTGGSVSTLTIQRTQQEDSAVYLCASSADQGGGGYTFGSGTRLTVV.

In this sample, this clonotype turned up many times. In DNA, the CDR3 is TGTGCCACCAGCCCGAGGGAAACAGAAGCTTTCTTT. Translating it yields CATSPRETEAFF. The chain employs TRBV15 and TRBJ1-1; D is undetermined. V shed 5 bases and J shed 8 bases, with 12 bases lying between them. The germline V gene encodes CDR1 LNHNV and CDR2 YYDKDF (reference sequence). CDR3 length: 12 amino acids.

This clonotype has a count of ten or more. The chain joins TRBV15 to TRBJ2-6; D gene unclear. V lost 1 base, J lost 0 bases, and 10 bases lay in between. This CDR3 is 17 amino acids long. The germline V gene has CDR1 LNHNV and CDR2 YYDKDF (reference sequence). CDR3 sequence: CATSRVVSNSGANVLTF. The CDR3 DNA sequence: TGTGCCACCAGCAGAGTCGTCAGTAACTCTGGGGCCAACGTCCTGACTTTC.

V is TRBV9 and J is TRBJ1-2; 7 bases line up with TRBD1. V dropped 3 bases and J dropped 6; count of bases not matched to a gene: 17. This CDR3 is 17 amino acids long. The germline gives CDR1 SGDLS, CDR2 YYNGEE. The CDR3 sequence: CASSAALYETGNNGYTF. CDR3 DNA sequence: TGTGCCAGCAGCGCAGCATTGTACGAGACAGGGAATAATGGCTACACCTTC. The full variable domain, with the rest looked up from reference TRBV9 and TRBJ1-2, is DSGVTQTPKHLITATGQRVTLRCSPRSGDLSVYWYQQSLDQGLQFLIQYYNGEERAKGNILERFSAQQFPDLHSELNLSSLELGDSALYFCASSAALYETGNNGYTFGSGTRLTVV.

This clonotype has only a few counts. This rearrangement joins TRBV7-2 to TRBJ1-4; D not resolved. Germline CDR1 and CDR2: SGHTA and FQGNSA. Trimming left V 5 bases short and J 0 bases short, with 10 bases between. This CDR3 region has 15 residues. CDR3 nucleotides: TGTGCCAGCAGCCTTTCCGTTACAACTAATGAAAAACTGTTTTTT. Amino acids: CASSLSVTTNEKLFF.

This clonotype was observed a handful of times. The chain joins TRBV9 to TRBJ2-1; TRBD1 matches 7 bases. The CDR3 runs to 15 residues. V shed 2 bases, J shed 5 bases, and the junction held 7 bases outside the gene matches. The germline V gene encodes CDR1 SGDLS and CDR2 YYNGEE. CDR3 protein: CASSVSGTEHNEQFF. The CDR3 nucleotides read TGTGCCAGCAGCGTCTCCGGGACAGAACACAATGAGCAGTTCTTC.

The chain is built from TRBV12-3 or TRBV12-4 and TRBJ2-7, with 8 bases that match TRBD2. Germline trimming cut 8 bases from V and 1 base from J; bases unmatched to any gene: 10. The CDR3 is 15 amino acids. In DNA, the CDR3 is TGTGCCAGCCGGGGGGGGTCGGACAAATCCTACGAGCAGTACTTC. Protein sequence: CASRGGSDKSYEQYF.

CDR3 residues: CAWSKGLNSGNTIYF. CDR3 DNA sequence: TGTGCCTGGAGTAAGGGACTTAACTCTGGAAACACCATATATTTT. The rearrangement uses TRBV30 and TRBJ1-3; weak D call: TRBD1 (5 bases). Germline V gives CDR1 GTSNPN, CDR2 SVGIG (reference sequence). Trimming pared 2 bases from V and 0 bases from J, leaving 11 bases between. CDR3 length equals 15 residues.

This chain uses TRBV6-1 with TRBJ1-3; D unresolved. This CDR3 is 11 amino acids long. Germline assignment: CDR1 MNHNS and CDR2 SASEGT. The ends were cut back, 7 bases at V and 4 bases at J, with 5 bases in the middle. CDR3 region: CASILGNTIYF. The DNA for the CDR3 is TGTGCCAGCATTCTGGGAAACACCATATATTTT.

This chain links TRBV30 with TRBJ2-3, with D unclear. There are 14 residues in the CDR3. Trimming stripped 0 bases from V and 4 bases from J, with 11 bases between. Per germline, CDR1 GTSNPN and CDR2 SVGIG (reference sequence). CDR3 sequence reads: CAWSVFPRADTQYF. CDR3 nucleotide sequence: TGTGCCTGGAGTGTTTTCCCCCGGGCAGATACGCAGTATTTT. Looking up the rest from reference TRBV30 and TRBJ2-3 gives the full variable domain: SQTIHQWPATLVQPVGSPLSLECTVEGTSNPNLYWYRQAAGRGLQLLFYSVGIGQISSEVPQNLSASRPQDRQFILSSKKLLLSDSGFYLCAWSVFPRADTQYFGPGTRLTVL.

The chain combines TRBV7-2 with TRBJ1-2; a possible D gene is TRBD1 (6 bases). This CDR3 has 14 amino acids. The germline CDR1 and CDR2 sequences are SGHTA and FQGNSA. V shed 2 bases and J shed 6 bases, with 13 bases lying between them. CDR3 sequence: CASSLRGALDGYTF. In nucleotides, the CDR3 is TGTGCCAGCAGCTTAAGGGGGGCGTTGGATGGCTACACCTTC.

This clonotype was counted only a few times. V gene TRBV6-1 combines with J gene TRBJ2-7, with D uncertain. The germline CDR1 and CDR2 sequences are MNHNS and SASEGT. CDR3 length: 14 residues. Trimming shortened V by 6 bases and J by 0 bases, and 12 bases separated the two germline ends. The CDR3 region is CASRAVQSSYEQYF. The CDR3 DNA is TGTGCCAGCAGGGCAGTACAGAGCTCCTACGAGCAGTACTTC.

This clonotype was picked up a small number of times. The rearrangement joins TRBV5-1 to TRBJ1-2, with a tentative D call TRBD1 (5 bases). Germline values: CDR1 SGHRS, CDR2 YFSETQ. The CDR3 spans 15 residues. The V end was cut by 5 bases, the J end by 4 bases, with 18 bases between. CDR3 in amino acids: CASRAASSGIYGYTF. The CDR3 nucleotides are TGCGCCAGCAGGGCCGCCTCGTCAGGGATCTATGGCTACACCTTC. Full variable domain (rest looked up from reference TRBV5-1 and TRBJ1-2): KAGVTQTPRYLIKTRGQQVTLSCSPISGHRSVSWYQQTPGQGLQFLFEYFSETQRNKGNFPGRFSGRQFSNSRSEMNVSTLELGDSALYLCASRAASSGIYGYTFGSGTRLTVV.

This clonotype was found a few times. V usage is TRBV6-1 and J usage is TRBJ2-7; a weak D match, TRBD2 (6 bases). Germline CDR1 reads MNHNS; CDR2 reads SASEGT. The CDR3 has 13 residues. V was clipped by 2 bases and J by 6 bases, with 11 bases between them. CDR3 region: CASSETGVGEQYF. The CDR3 DNA reads as TGTGCCAGCAGTGAAACGGGGGTAGGCGAGCAGTACTTC.

V usage is TRBV10-3 and J usage is TRBJ1-6; 9 nucleotides align to TRBD1. Germline values: CDR1 ENHRY, CDR2 SYGVKD. The CDR3 has 17 residues. The J segment lost 5 bases and the V segment lost 5 bases, leaving 10 bases of the junction unmatched. The CDR3 DNA sequence: TGTGCCATCAGTAAACGACAGGGGGACAGCAATAATTCACCCCTCCACTTT. Protein product: CAISKRQGDSNNSPLHF.

This sequence joins TRBV15 and TRBJ1-1, with TRBD1 matching over 9 bases. The CDR3 is made up of 14 amino acids. V lost 5 bases to trimming and J lost 6 bases; unmatched junction nucleotides: 7. In germline, CDR1 is LNHNV, CDR2 YYDKDF (reference sequence). CDR3 protein: CATSGTGGASEAFF. In nucleotides, the CDR3 is TGTGCCACCAGCGGAACAGGGGGCGCTTCTGAAGCTTTCTTT.